Following are 4 T cell receptor beta chains from one sample sequenced in a study of PD-L1 blockade in urothelial cancer. Clones were read by immunoSEQ multiplex PCR, and TCRdb kept only the in-frame ones, dropping some. The repertoire holds approximately 86,000 clones, with 85% as singletons. Time point noted: pretreatment peripheral blood. The sample here was PBMCs, taken around atezolizumab (anti-PD-L1) treatment. These receptor sequences come from a man aged 40-49 years with urothelial cancer.

The gene calls are TRBV28 and TRBJ1-5, with 8 bases aligning to TRBD1. This CDR3 contains 13 residues. The ends lost 10 bases at V and 2 bases at J; junction bases unmatched: 4. Germline lookup yields CDR1 MDHEN and CDR2 SYDVKM. The CDR3 sequence: CATSTGGNQPQHF. The CDR3 region has the DNA TGTGCCACCTCGACAGGGGGCAATCAGCCCCAGCATTTT.

The genes are TRBV14 and TRBJ2-1, with a possible D match to TRBD2 (6 bases). The germline gives CDR1 SGHDN, CDR2 FVKESK. With 3 bases removed from V and 3 bases from J, the gap between germline ends came to 18 bases. CDR3 size: 17 residues. The CDR3 sequence: CASSQGDQRAFYNEQFF. The CDR3 bases are TGTGCCAGCAGCCAGGGGGACCAGCGGGCCTTCTACAATGAGCAGTTCTTC. Using reference TRBV14 and TRBJ2-1 for the parts outside the CDR3, the full variable domain is EAGVTQFPSHSVIEKGQTVTLRCDPISGHDNLYWYRRVMGKEIKFLLHFVKESKQDESGMPNNRFLAERTGGTYSTLKVQPAELEDSGVYFCASSQGDQRAFYNEQFFGPGTRLTVL.

The chain is built from TRBV6-5 and TRBJ2-1, with 8 bases identical to TRBD2. Germline loops: CDR1 MNHEY, CDR2 SVGAGI. This CDR3 region has 16 residues. V gave up 2 bases and J gave up 0 bases; unmatched junction bases: 3. This CDR3 is CASSYTSGSSYNEQFF. Here the CDR3 DNA reads TGTGCCAGCAGTTACACCAGCGGGAGCTCCTACAATGAGCAGTTCTTC.

The gene calls are TRBV4-3 and TRBJ2-7; possibly TRBD1 for D (5 bases). The germline V gene encodes CDR1 LGHNA and CDR2 YSLEER. This CDR3 contains 14 residues. The V and J ends lost 4 bases and 0 bases respectively, with 10 bases between them. The CDR3 DNA reads TGCGCCAGCAGCCGGCAACAGGACTCCTACGAGCAGTACTTC. This codes for CASSRQQDSYEQYF.